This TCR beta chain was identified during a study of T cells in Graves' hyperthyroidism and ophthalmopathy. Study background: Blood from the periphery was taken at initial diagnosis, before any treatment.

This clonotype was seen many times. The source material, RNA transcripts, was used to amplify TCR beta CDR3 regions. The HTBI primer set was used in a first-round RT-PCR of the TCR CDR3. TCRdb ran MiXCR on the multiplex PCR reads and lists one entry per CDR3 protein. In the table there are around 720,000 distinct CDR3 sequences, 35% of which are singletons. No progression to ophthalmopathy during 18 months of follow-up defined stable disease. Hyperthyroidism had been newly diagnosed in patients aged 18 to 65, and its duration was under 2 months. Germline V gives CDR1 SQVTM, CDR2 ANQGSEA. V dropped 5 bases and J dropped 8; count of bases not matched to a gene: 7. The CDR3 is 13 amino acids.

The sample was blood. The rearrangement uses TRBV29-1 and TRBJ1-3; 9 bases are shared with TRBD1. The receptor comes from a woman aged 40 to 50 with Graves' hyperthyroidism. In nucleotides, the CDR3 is TGCAGCGTTCGGGACAGGGATACGTACACCATATATTTT. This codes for CSVRDRDTYTIYF.